Below are 16 T cell receptor beta chains sequenced from a single sample in a study of T-cell memory formation after mild COVID-19. TCRdb reprocessed the 5' RACE reads with MiXCR, giving one entry per CDR3 protein. The sample shows around 530,000 distinct CDR3 sequences, about 20% of them seen only once. The sequenced sample consisted of PBMCs or a T cell subset sorted from them (not recorded which). All receptors come from an adult woman who had mild COVID-19 (a few samples of this study predate the infection). Cell type and time point are not known.

The genes are TRBV9 and TRBJ1-2; a possible D gene is TRBD1 (6 bases). V was trimmed by 0 bases and J by 6 bases, leaving 15 bases between them. The germline V gene encodes CDR1 SGDLS and CDR2 YYNGEE. The CDR3 is 15 residues long. The CDR3 nucleotides read TGTGCCAGCAGCGTAGAGGGGGGATCCCCTCATGGCTACACCTTC. It specifies CASSVEGGSPHGYTF.

This clonotype has more than one count but fewer than ten. The chain recombines TRBV9 with TRBJ1-2, with a weak D call TRBD1 (6 bases). CDR3 length equals 17 residues. Trimming left V 3 bases short and J 5 bases short, with 23 bases between. Per germline, CDR1 SGDLS and CDR2 YYNGEE. CDR3 DNA sequence: TGTGCCAGCAGCGGACTCCCCGGACAGCCCAGAGGATATGGCTACACCTTC. This codes for CASSGLPGQPRGYGYTF.

This clonotype was observed at least ten times. In nucleotides, the CDR3 is TGTGCCACCAGTGATAGGGGAGAGACTAGAGATACGCAGTATTTT. This codes for CATSDRGETRDTQYF. V usage is TRBV24-1 and J usage is TRBJ2-3, with D maybe TRBD2 (6 bases). This CDR3 is built from 15 residues. Germline V lookup: CDR1 KGHDR, CDR2 SFDVKD. Trimming removed 3 bases at V and 5 bases at J, with 14 bases between.

This clonotype showed up just a few times. This chain connects TRBV6-5 to TRBJ1-2; D ambiguous. Trimming took off 5 bases at V and 6 bases at J, with 13 bases between the two ends. Germline loops: CDR1 MNHEY, CDR2 SVGAGI. The CDR3 contains 13 residues. Written as DNA, the CDR3 is TGTGCCAGCAGTACCCTCGGGGTTAATGGCTACACCTTC. Amino acid sequence: CASSTLGVNGYTF.

The CDR3 DNA reads TGTGCCAGTATCCCGGGGGGCCTGAACACCGGGGAGCTGTTTTTT. Translating gives CASIPGGLNTGELFF. The J gene is TRBJ2-2, the V gene TRBV19, with D maybe TRBD2 (7 bases). This CDR3 is built from 15 residues. Between the trimmed V and J ends, which lost 7 bases and 1 base, there was a span of 13 bases. Looked up from germline, CDR1 is LNHDA and CDR2 is SQIVND (reference sequence).

This clonotype was seen only a few times. Here the CDR3 reads CSAATGGLYNEQFF. In DNA, the CDR3 is TGCAGTGCTGCAACAGGGGGCCTCTACAATGAGCAGTTCTTC. The chain carries TRBV20-1 and TRBJ2-1; 9 nucleotides match TRBD1. After removal of 5 bases from V and 3 bases from J, the junction contained 5 bases not matched to a gene. Germline V gene lookup returns CDR1 DFQATT and CDR2 SNEGSKA (reference sequence). The CDR3 covers 14 residues.

V usage is TRBV7-9 and J usage is TRBJ1-3; TRBD1 might be the D (5 bases). Germline lookup yields CDR1 SEHNR and CDR2 FQNEAQ (reference sequence). CDR3 size: 16 residues. Trimming cost V 2 bases and J 4 bases, with 15 bases left between them. Here the CDR3 DNA reads TGTGCCAGCAGCTTAAGCGGAGGGGAACTCGGAAACACCATATATTTT. It encodes CASSLSGGELGNTIYF.

Many counts were recorded for this clonotype. V and J are TRBV9 and TRBJ2-3; no clear D gene. Germline CDR1 is SGDLS and CDR2 is YYNGEE. The CDR3 is made up of 15 amino acids. V lost 3 bases and J lost 0, with 11 bases in between. The CDR3 region has the DNA TGTGCCAGCAGCGACGACGGCACTAGCACAGATACGCAGTATTTT. It is translated as CASSDDGTSTDTQYF.

The V and J genes are TRBV4-3 and TRBJ2-7; D is unclear. CDR1 and CDR2 from the germline V gene are LGHNA and YSLEER. The CDR3 is made up of 14 amino acids. The V end lost 4 bases, the J end lost 2 bases, and 12 bases lay between the germline ends. The CDR3 region is CASSLTDLTYEQYF. The CDR3 DNA is TGCGCCAGCAGCCTTACCGATCTAACCTACGAGCAGTACTTC.

The rearrangement links TRBV2 to TRBJ2-7; D is unresolved. V was shortened by 6 bases and J by 0 bases, with 6 bases between the two germline ends. CDR3 length equals 12 residues. Germline-derived CDR1 and CDR2 are SNHLY and FYNNEI. Here the CDR3 reads CASRPSSYEQYF. As DNA, the CDR3 is TGTGCCAGCAGGCCAAGCTCCTACGAGCAGTACTTC.

The V call is TRBV6-4, the J call TRBJ2-3, with 9 nucleotides matching TRBD1. The V gene's germline CDR1 is MRHNA and CDR2 SNTAGT. This CDR3 spans 16 amino acids. The V segment lost 6 bases and the J segment 1 base; nucleotides outside the gene matches: 8. The CDR3 DNA reads TGTGCCAGCAGCCCAGGGACAGGGATTGGCACAGATACGCAGTATTTT. The encoded protein is CASSPGTGIGTDTQYF.

V gene TRBV10-3 combines with J gene TRBJ2-7; D is ambiguous. Trimming removed 0 bases at V and 0 bases at J, with 15 bases between. CDR3 size: 17 residues. Germline values: CDR1 ENHRY, CDR2 SYGVKD. As DNA, the CDR3 is TGTGCCATCAGTGAGTCGACTCGTAGCTCCCGCTCCTACGAGCAGTACTTC. Protein sequence: CAISESTRSSRSYEQYF.

The chain links TRBV9 to TRBJ1-6; 7 bases map to TRBD1. The germline CDR1 and CDR2 sequences are SGDLS and YYNGEE. The trim removed 0 bases at V and 6 bases at J, leaving 9 bases unmatched. This CDR3 has 17 amino acids. For the CDR3, the DNA is TGTGCCAGCAGCGTAGAAGGGGTGAGGACAGGTAATTCACCCCTCCACTTT. It yields the protein CASSVEGVRTGNSPLHF. The whole variable domain, filled in from reference TRBV9 and TRBJ1-6, reads DSGVTQTPKHLITATGQRVTLRCSPRSGDLSVYWYQQSLDQGLQFLIQYYNGEERAKGNILERFSAQQFPDLHSELNLSSLELGDSALYFCASSVEGVRTGNSPLHFGNGTRLTVT.

This clonotype was seen at least ten times. The chain recombines TRBV30 with TRBJ2-7, with TRBD1 matching 8 bases. CDR1 is GTSNPN and CDR2 is SVGIG in the germline V gene (reference sequence). The CDR3 consists of 15 residues. Unmatched junction bases numbered 13, after V lost 3 bases and J lost 6 bases. The CDR3 reads CAWSSGGQISGEQYF. The CDR3 bases are TGTGCCTGGAGCTCAGGGGGCCAAATATCGGGCGAGCAGTACTTC.

This clonotype was found a few times. The J gene is TRBJ1-1, the V gene TRBV5-6; D unclear. Trimming took 0 bases from V and 0 from J, leaving 6 bases between them. Per the germline V gene, CDR1 is SGHDT and CDR2 is YYEEEE. This CDR3 has 14 amino acids. The CDR3, as DNA: TGTGCCAGCAGCTTGGCCGACATGAACACTGAAGCTTTCTTT. This codes for CASSLADMNTEAFF.

The rearrangement joins TRBV2 to TRBJ1-2; TRBD1 aligns across 7 bases. The V and J ends lost 6 bases and 12 bases, in that order; junction bases with no gene match: 16. The CDR3 runs 14 residues. Germline V gene sequence: CDR1 SNHLY, CDR2 FYNNEI. The DNA for the CDR3 is TGTGCCAGCAGAAACCGGGAGACAGGGTCGATTCACACCTTC. Residues: CASRNRETGSIHTF.